This T cell receptor (beta chain) came from a study of T cells after yellow fever vaccination. Study-wide context: Fractions of low cell number were prepared using SMART-Seq v4 Ultra Low Input. Study-level results: Primary-vaccination clones mostly resurfaced post-booster (96% CD4, approximately 90% CD8).

This clonotype occurred a few times. Its specificity is unknown. V was clipped by 1 base and J by 9 bases, with 6 bases between them. The germline V gene has CDR1 LGHDT and CDR2 YNNKEL (reference sequence). There are 11 residues in the CDR3. TCRdb re-called the 5' RACE reads with MiXCR, one entry per CDR3 protein. Of hundreds of thousands of distinct CDR3 sequences listed, around 12% are singletons. The chain carries TRBV3-1 and TRBJ2-5; no definite D call. The sequenced sample was PBMCs, obtained on the day of the yellow fever booster vaccination. The receptor was isolated from a man aged 30 to 39 who received the YFV17D yellow fever vaccine. The DNA of the CDR3 is TGTGCCAGCAGCCAAGGGCCGCCCCAGTACTTC. Its translation: CASSQGPPQYF.